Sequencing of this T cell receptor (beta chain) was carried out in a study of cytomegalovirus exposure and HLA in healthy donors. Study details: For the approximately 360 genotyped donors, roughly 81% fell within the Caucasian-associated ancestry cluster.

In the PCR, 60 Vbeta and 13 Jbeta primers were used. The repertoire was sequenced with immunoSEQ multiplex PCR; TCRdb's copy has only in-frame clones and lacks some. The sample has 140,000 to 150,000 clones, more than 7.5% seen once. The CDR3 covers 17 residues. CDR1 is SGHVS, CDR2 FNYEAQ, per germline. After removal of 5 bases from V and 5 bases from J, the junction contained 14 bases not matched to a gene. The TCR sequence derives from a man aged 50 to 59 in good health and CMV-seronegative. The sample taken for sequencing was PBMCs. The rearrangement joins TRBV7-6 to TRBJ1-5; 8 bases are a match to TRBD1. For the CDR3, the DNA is TGTGCCAGCAGCCAGGGGGCCCCGAGGAGCGGGGATCAGCCCCAGCATTTT. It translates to CASSQGAPRSGDQPQHF.